These 12 T cell receptor beta chains originate from one sample sequenced in a study of post-analysis software for immune sequencing data. Study-wide findings and caveats: Compared with controls, patients had more of about 5 TRBV segments, including TRBV5-6, TRBV5-1 and TRBV20-1.

The authors incorporated unique molecular identifiers into the TCR beta cDNA libraries. TCRdb fed the PCR reads into MiXCR, producing one record per CDR3 protein. The top ten clones hold about 8% of a sample with roughly 430,000 distinct CDR3 sequences, roughly 38% of them seen once. The antigens these receptors bind are not known. Sequencing input: blood. All receptors derive from a girl aged 2-10 years with multiple sclerosis.

CDR3 bases: TGTGCCAGCAGTTTATACGCGGGAGCCACAGATACGCAGTATTTT. Protein product: CASSLYAGATDTQYF. J is TRBJ2-3 and V is TRBV27; TRBD2 aligns across 7 bases. The CDR3 runs 15 residues. From germline, CDR1 is MNHEY and CDR2 SMNVEV (reference sequence). J gave up 2 bases and V 1 base, and 3 bases lay outside the gene matches.

The chain employs TRBV7-9 and TRBJ2-3; TRBD2 aligns across 15 bases. Per germline, CDR1 SEHNR and CDR2 FQNEAQ (reference sequence). This CDR3 contains 18 residues. V was clipped by 9 bases and J by 2 bases; unmatched bases: 12. CDR3 in amino acids: CASSPGTSGRLLTDTQYF. CDR3 coding DNA: TGTGCCAGTAGCCCCGGGACTAGCGGGAGGCTCCTCACAGATACGCAGTATTTT.

Points on this clonotype: The junction and the germline gene differ at one end; a read error may be behind it. The chain combines TRBV7-2 with TRBJ1-6; 8 bases line up with TRBD1. The CDR3 extends over 15 amino acids. Germline V gene sequence: CDR1 SGHTA, CDR2 FQGNSA. CDR3 loop: CASSVQGARNSPPHF. CDR3 DNA: TGTGCCAGCAGCGTCCAGGGGGCCAGAAATTCACCCCCCCACTTT.

This clonotype was detected only a few times. The DNA for the CDR3 is TGTGCCAGCAGTTTAGACAGCGGGGGATACGAGCAGTACTTC. It specifies CASSLDSGGYEQYF. The chain employs TRBV12-3 or TRBV12-4 and TRBJ2-7, with 8 bases aligning to TRBD2. V shed 1 base and J 4 bases; nucleotides not matched to a gene: 3. The CDR3 runs to 14 residues.

This sequence joins TRBV3-1 and TRBJ2-1, with TRBD2 matching 10 bases. V dropped 1 base and J dropped 14; count of bases not matched to a gene: 11. The CDR3 has 15 amino acids. Germline CDR1 and CDR2: LGHDT and YNNKEL (reference sequence). CDR3 protein: CASSQGSGGGSVKFF. DNA of the CDR3: TGTGCCAGCAGCCAAGGAAGCGGGGGGGGTTCGGTGAAGTTCTTC.

Many counts were recorded for this clonotype. This sequence joins TRBV6-6 and TRBJ1-5; D unresolved. Germline V gene lookup returns CDR1 MNHNY and CDR2 SVGAGI (reference sequence). V was clipped by 4 bases and J by 0 bases, with 4 bases between them. This CDR3 is built from 13 residues. CDR3 protein: CASSFGSNQPQHF. As DNA, the CDR3 is TGTGCCAGCAGTTTCGGTAGCAATCAGCCCCAGCATTTT.

This clonotype occurred a few times. The V and J genes are TRBV10-3 and TRBJ1-5; D perhaps matches TRBD1 (6 bases). Trimming stripped 2 bases from V and 4 bases from J, with 9 bases between. There are 14 residues in the CDR3. CDR1 and CDR2 (germline): ENHRY, SYGVKD. For the CDR3, the DNA is TGTGCCATCAGTGAGGTGGACAGAAATCAGCCCCAGCATTTT. Amino acid sequence: CAISEVDRNQPQHF.

This rearrangement joins TRBV28 to TRBJ2-5; TRBD2 agrees at 7 bases. Trimming cost V 8 bases and J 4 bases; bases outside gene matches: 22. The CDR3 runs to 18 residues. Germline V gene lookup returns CDR1 MDHEN and CDR2 SYDVKM. This CDR3 is CASYPLPKAGLRRETQYF. CDR3 nucleotide sequence: TGTGCCAGCTACCCACTCCCAAAAGCGGGATTGAGGAGAGAGACCCAGTACTTC.

Here the CDR3 reads CASSPHTGAEAFF. The CDR3 coding sequence is TGTGCCAGCAGCCCTCACACAGGGGCAGAAGCTTTCTTT. The gene calls are TRBV3-1 and TRBJ1-1; TRBD1 agrees at 7 bases. The trim removed 4 bases at V and 8 bases at J, leaving 7 bases unmatched. The CDR3 spans 13 residues. Germline assignment: CDR1 LGHDT and CDR2 YNNKEL (reference sequence).

The chain uses TRBV29-1 and TRBJ2-5; D is unclear. Trimming shortened V by 7 bases and J by 11 bases, and 26 bases separated the two germline ends. The V gene's germline CDR1 is SQVTM and CDR2 ANQGSEA. This CDR3 comprises 14 residues. The CDR3 sequence is CSALLPLLYNEQYF. In nucleotides, the CDR3 is TGCAGCGCATTACTCCCCCTCCTCTACAATGAGCAGTACTTC.

The chain recombines TRBV7-2 with TRBJ2-3, with D possibly matching TRBD2 (6 bases). The CDR3 covers 16 residues. CDR1 SGHTA and CDR2 FQGNSA come from the germline V gene. With 6 bases removed from V and 6 bases from J, the gap between germline ends came to 22 bases. The CDR3: CASRSGLLERMDTQYF. The CDR3 nucleotides read TGTGCCAGCAGATCGGGACTCCTAGAGCGTATGGATACGCAGTATTTT.

This chain links TRBV7-2 with TRBJ2-7; D unclear. The tail of the sequence fits TRBJ2-5 better, so the J call may be wrong. In germline, CDR1 is SGHTA, CDR2 FQGNSA. The CDR3 has 13 amino acids. CDR3: CASSSRKSETQYF. The DNA for the CDR3 is TGTGCCAGCAGCTCACGGAAATCAGAGACCCAGTACTTC.